The TCR beta chain under discussion was sequenced for a study of blood T cell repertoires in COVID-19. Looking at the study overall: Material from acute and convalescent COVID-19 was sourced from the United States, Italy and Spain.

V was cut by 3 bases and J by 4 bases, with 12 bases left in between. Germline V gene data show CDR1 as LNHDA and CDR2 as SQIVND (reference sequence). CDR3 size: 14 residues. The table lists this clone with a count of one. As handled by the study authors: Estimation of nucleated cell counts was performed using reference gene primer amplification. TCRdb's copy holds only in-frame clones and misses some; the assay was immunoSEQ multiplex PCR. From that table come the V and J calls and clone size; the DNA was used to work out D and trimming. There are about 51,000 clones in the sample; approximately 86% occur only once, and around 3.1% lies in the top ten.

Sequenced input: peripheral blood. The rearrangement links TRBV19 to TRBJ1-2; D remains ambiguous. The TCR originated in a man aged 45 to 65 with active COVID-19. CDR3 region: CASSMSVRVYGYTF. CDR3 DNA: TGTGCCAGTAGTATGAGCGTCCGAGTCTATGGCTACACCTTC.